The 27 T cell receptor beta chains in this list originate from one sample, sequenced in a study of T-cell reconstitution after alpha-beta-depleted transplantation in children. Unique molecular identifiers were incorporated into the prepared TCRbeta library. TCRdb re-analysed the PCR reads in MiXCR, keeping a single row per CDR3 protein. The table lists about 510,000 distinct CDR3 sequences, approximately 10% of them singletons. The material sequenced was PBMCs, mostly from graft donor cells, taken 180 days after TCRalphabeta/CD19-depleted stem cell transplant. These receptors were collected from a female patient between 2 and 15 years old who had a stem cell transplant for aplastic anemia, so the T cells may come from the graft donor.

This clonotype was detected only a few times. The J gene is TRBJ2-1, the V gene TRBV5-6; a possible D gene is TRBD2 (5 bases). This CDR3 region has 14 residues. V was pared by 2 bases and J by 7 bases, with 13 bases between. The germline CDR1 and CDR2 sequences are SGHDT and YYEEEE. CDR3 nucleotides: TGTGCCAGCAGCTTAGTGGGAGTCCGAAATGAGCAGTTCTTC. Protein product: CASSLVGVRNEQFF.

This clonotype came up many times. The V gene is TRBV27, the J gene TRBJ2-2; D is uncertain. With 6 bases removed from V and 4 bases from J, the gap between germline ends came to 6 bases. Germline V gene data show CDR1 as MNHEY and CDR2 as SMNVEV (reference sequence). The CDR3 has 12 residues. The CDR3 reads CASRKPTGELFF. Written as DNA, the CDR3 is TGTGCCAGCAGAAAACCCACCGGGGAGCTGTTTTTT.

This clonotype turned up a few times. The V and J genes are TRBV2 and TRBJ2-1; D possibly uses TRBD1 or TRBD2 (7 bases each). The CDR3 runs 15 residues. CDR1 and CDR2 (germline): SNHLY, FYNNEI. Trimming cost V 8 bases and J 6 bases, with 20 bases left between them. The CDR3 coding sequence is TGTGCCAGCTCCAGGGGGGGACCGAGACCCAATGAGCAGTTCTTC. It is translated as CASSRGGPRPNEQFF.

Ten or more counts support this clonotype. The chain links TRBV5-1 to TRBJ2-2, with a tentative D call TRBD2 (6 bases). Trimming stripped 4 bases from V and 5 bases from J, with 18 bases between. The CDR3 totals 16 residues. The germline V gene encodes CDR1 SGHRS and CDR2 YFSETQ. CDR3 sequence: CASSPRGIAGTGELFF. As DNA, the CDR3 is TGCGCCAGCAGCCCCCGGGGGATAGCAGGAACCGGGGAGCTGTTTTTT.

This clonotype was picked up many times. The V call is TRBV11-2, the J call TRBJ1-4; weak D call: TRBD1 (5 bases). Looked up from germline, CDR1 is SGHAT and CDR2 is FQNNGV. V shed 5 bases and J shed 8 bases, with 15 bases lying between them. The CDR3 is made up of 14 amino acids. The CDR3 DNA sequence: TGTGCCAGCAGCGCTAGATGGGACGGGGAAAAACTGTTTTTT. This gives the protein CASSARWDGEKLFF. The full variable domain, in which reference TRBV11-2 and TRBJ1-4 provide the parts outside the CDR3, is EAGVAQSPRYKIIEKRQSVAFWCNPISGHATLYWYQQILGQGPKLLIQFQNNGVVDDSQLPKDRFSAERLKGVDSTLKIQPAKLEDSAVYLCASSARWDGEKLFFGSGTQLSVL.

The V call is TRBV5-1, the J call TRBJ2-5; 8 nucleotides line up with TRBD1. From germline, CDR1 is SGHRS and CDR2 YFSETQ. This CDR3 region has 15 residues. V lost 0 bases to trimming and J lost 5 bases; unmatched junction nucleotides: 6. The CDR3 nucleotides are TGCGCCAGCAGCTTGGCCGGCAGGGGGCCGGAGACCCAGTACTTC. It translates to CASSLAGRGPETQYF. Full variable domain (remainder filled in from reference TRBV5-1 and TRBJ2-5): KAGVTQTPRYLIKTRGQQVTLSCSPISGHRSVSWYQQTPGQGLQFLFEYFSETQRNKGNFPGRFSGRQFSNSRSEMNVSTLELGDSALYLCASSLAGRGPETQYFGPGTRLLVL.

CDR3 sequence (DNA): TGTGCCAGCAGTTCCCTAGCGTCCAACACCCACTACGAGCAGTACTTC. As protein: CASSSLASNTHYEQYF. This chain links TRBV28 with TRBJ2-7; maybe TRBD2 (6 bases). CDR1 MDHEN and CDR2 SYDVKM come from the germline V gene. The V end lost 4 bases, the J end lost 3 bases, and 19 bases lay between the germline ends. The CDR3 runs to 16 residues.

The chain uses TRBV10-3 and TRBJ1-2, with a weak D call TRBD1 (6 bases). The germline V gene has CDR1 ENHRY and CDR2 SYGVKD. V lost 10 bases and J lost 4, with 16 bases in between. The CDR3 loop spans 13 amino acids. The CDR3 sequence is CATGHSSPYGYTF. The CDR3 nucleotides are TGTGCCACGGGACATTCCTCTCCCTATGGCTACACCTTC.

V usage is TRBV21-1 and J usage is TRBJ2-3; TRBD2 was called by the table and not checked on the DNA. TRBV21-1 is noted as a pseudogene. CDR3 length equals 17 residues. The CDR3 reads CASSKLGGDWYTDTQYF. CDR3 bases: TGTGCCAGCAGCAAGTTGGGGGGGGACTGGTACACAGATACGCAGTATTTT.

The table lists this clonotype with many counts. This chain connects TRBV4-1 to TRBJ2-7; no clear D gene. There are 15 residues in the CDR3. Trimming shortened V by 0 bases and J by 2 bases, and 11 bases separated the two germline ends. Per germline, CDR1 MGHRA and CDR2 YSYEKL. CDR3: CASSQELDFAYEQYF. The CDR3 nucleotides are TGCGCCAGCAGCCAAGAATTGGATTTTGCCTACGAGCAGTACTTC.

The CDR3 coding sequence is TGCGCCAGCAGTGAACCCGGGACAGTAAACACCGGGGAGCTGTTTTTT. It yields the protein CASSEPGTVNTGELFF. The chain recombines TRBV10-1 with TRBJ2-2; 7 bases are shared with TRBD1. The CDR3 runs 16 residues. Germline CDR1 reads WNHNN; CDR2 reads SYGVQD (reference sequence). V was pared by 3 bases and J by 2 bases, with 6 bases of the junction left unmatched.

Details on this clonotype: At one of its ends the junction is not consistent with the germline gene, which may arise from a read error. The chain joins TRBV20-1 to TRBJ1-1; D is unresolved. Germline values: CDR1 DFQATT, CDR2 SNEGSKA (reference sequence). This CDR3 is built from 12 residues. The CDR3 nucleotides read TGCAGTGCTCTACGGCGGAACGCTGAAGCTTTCTTT. Translated: CSALRRNAEAFF.

To note about this clonotype: This may arise from a read error, as a much more abundant clone is one base away. The V gene is TRBV27, the J gene TRBJ1-2; 7 nucleotides align to TRBD1. The CDR3 covers 13 residues. Germline V gene lookup returns CDR1 MNHEY and CDR2 SMNVEV (reference sequence). The trim removed 10 bases at V and 3 bases at J, leaving 8 bases unmatched. The CDR3 DNA sequence: TGTGCCATCAGACCGCAGGGGGACTATGGCTACACCTTC. Translation: CAIRPQGDYGYTF.

The J gene is TRBJ2-1, the V gene TRBV20-1, with D possibly TRBD2 on 6 matching bases. CDR3 length: 18 residues. Looked up from germline, CDR1 is DFQATT and CDR2 is SNEGSKA (reference sequence). The V and J ends lost 6 bases and 0 bases respectively, with 24 bases between them. The CDR3 is CSARRAFRAGSSYNEQFF. The DNA of the CDR3 is TGCAGTGCCAGGAGGGCTTTCCGGGCAGGAAGCTCCTACAATGAGCAGTTCTTC.

This clonotype was detected only a few times. This chain joins TRBV15 and TRBJ2-2; D is possibly TRBD1 (5 bases). This CDR3 contains 16 residues. Germline CDR1 reads LNHNV; CDR2 reads YYDKDF (reference sequence). V shed 0 bases and J shed 5 bases, with 13 bases lying between them. CDR3 DNA sequence: TGTGCCACCAGCAGAGATCATAGGGGAAGGACCGGGGAGCTGTTTTTT. Encoded protein: CATSRDHRGRTGELFF.

Only a few counts were recorded for this clonotype. The rearrangement uses TRBV5-6 and TRBJ2-3; D unresolved. CDR1 SGHDT and CDR2 YYEEEE come from the germline V gene. The CDR3 runs to 15 residues. The germline V and J ends were trimmed by 4 bases and 0 bases, with 12 bases remaining between them. The CDR3 here is CASSPTAASTDTQYF. The CDR3 DNA sequence: TGTGCCAGCAGCCCCACAGCAGCTAGCACAGATACGCAGTATTTT.

This clonotype has only a few counts. The rearrangement joins TRBV6-4 to TRBJ2-1; a possible D gene is TRBD2 (5 bases). Germline CDR1 is MRHNA and CDR2 is SNTAGT. V lost 0 bases to trimming and J lost 7 bases, with 10 bases between them. This CDR3 region has 14 residues. CDR3 in DNA: TGTGCCAGCAGTGACTCGAGGACTTTGAATGAGCAGTTCTTC. Amino acid sequence: CASSDSRTLNEQFF.

This chain connects TRBV5-1 to TRBJ1-2; 8 bases are shared with TRBD1. V was pared by 2 bases and J by 6 bases, with 3 bases of the junction left unmatched. Germline CDR1 is SGHRS and CDR2 is YFSETQ. This CDR3 spans 13 amino acids. This CDR3 is CASSLGQGDGYTF. Written as DNA, the CDR3 is TGCGCCAGCAGCTTAGGACAGGGAGATGGCTACACCTTC.

V and J are TRBV6-6 and TRBJ1-2; a possible D gene is TRBD1 (6 bases). V was shortened by 4 bases and J by 6 bases, with 12 bases between the two germline ends. The CDR3 runs 13 residues. Looked up from germline, CDR1 is MNHNY and CDR2 is SVGAGI (reference sequence). The CDR3 DNA is TGTGCCAGCAGTTCGTCGGGGGGCAATGGCTACACCTTC. Amino acids: CASSSSGGNGYTF.

The sample holds a few counts of this clonotype. CDR3 in DNA: TGTGCCAGCAGCCTCCGACCCCACTACAATGAGCAGTTCTTC. It specifies CASSLRPHYNEQFF. The chain links TRBV7-2 to TRBJ2-1; D ambiguous. This CDR3 is 14 amino acids long. Looked up from germline, CDR1 is SGHTA and CDR2 is FQGNSA. V was shortened by 5 bases and J by 3 bases, with 11 bases between the two germline ends.

This sequence joins TRBV7-2 and TRBJ2-1, with 10 bases that match TRBD1. CDR1 SGHTA and CDR2 FQGNSA come from the germline V gene. The J segment lost 7 bases and the V segment lost 7 bases, leaving 10 bases of the junction unmatched. The CDR3 is 15 amino acids. DNA of the CDR3: TGTGCCAGCATTAAACTGGACAGGGGGATGAATGAGCAGTTCTTC. It yields the protein CASIKLDRGMNEQFF.

This clonotype showed up many times. The chain recombines TRBV7-3 with TRBJ2-2; 8 bases are shared with TRBD2. The CDR3 is 15 amino acids. The V segment lost 4 bases and the J segment 0 bases; nucleotides outside the gene matches: 1. The V gene's germline CDR1 is SGHTA and CDR2 FQGTGA. CDR3 protein: CASSSGLANTGELFF. The CDR3, as DNA: TGTGCCAGCAGCTCGGGACTAGCGAACACCGGGGAGCTGTTTTTT.

This clonotype occurred a few times. The chain has TRBV7-8 and TRBJ1-2; tentative D call: TRBD1 (5 bases). The V and J ends lost 3 bases and 6 bases respectively, with 14 bases between them. The germline gives CDR1 SGHVS, CDR2 FQNEAQ. This CDR3 is 14 amino acids long. The CDR3 nucleotides read TGTGCCAGCAGCTTCATGGCGGGGGGGGATGGCTACACCTTC. It yields the protein CASSFMAGGDGYTF.

The rearrangement uses TRBV7-2 and TRBJ1-4, with TRBD1 identical over 9 bases. Germline trimming cut 5 bases from V and 4 bases from J; bases unmatched to any gene: 2. The germline gives CDR1 SGHTA, CDR2 FQGNSA. CDR3 length: 14 residues. The CDR3 sequence is CASSKDRGNEKLFF. The CDR3, as DNA: TGTGCCAGCAGCAAGGACAGGGGTAATGAAAAACTGTTTTTT.

The V gene is TRBV11-3, the J gene TRBJ2-3; tentatively, D is TRBD1 or TRBD2 (5 bases each). The CDR3 loop spans 15 amino acids. Trimming cost V 5 bases and J 1 base, with 13 bases left between them. CDR1 and CDR2 from the germline V gene are SGHNT and YENEEA. The CDR3 spells CASSLEGRGTDTQYF. CDR3 nucleotide sequence: TGTGCCAGCAGCCTTGAGGGGAGAGGCACAGATACGCAGTATTTT.

This chain uses TRBV7-3 with TRBJ2-3; 13 bases align to TRBD2. Germline loops: CDR1 SGHTA, CDR2 FQGTGA. CDR3 size: 16 residues. With V trimmed by 1 base and J by 8 bases, 6 bases remained unmatched. For the CDR3, the DNA is TGTGCCAGCAGCTTAATGAGGACTAGCGGGAGTGGTACGCAGTATTTT. Protein product: CASSLMRTSGSGTQYF.

Note on this clonotype: A junction boundary mismatches the germline segment, possibly from a read error. The V gene is TRBV7-8, the J gene TRBJ2-2; D remains ambiguous. The CDR3 covers 14 residues. Germline V gene lookup returns CDR1 SGHVS and CDR2 FQNEAQ. The CDR3 bases are TGTGCCAGCAGCCTGAATCCGAAAACCGGGGAGCTGTTTTTT. Amino acid sequence: CASSLNPKTGELFF.